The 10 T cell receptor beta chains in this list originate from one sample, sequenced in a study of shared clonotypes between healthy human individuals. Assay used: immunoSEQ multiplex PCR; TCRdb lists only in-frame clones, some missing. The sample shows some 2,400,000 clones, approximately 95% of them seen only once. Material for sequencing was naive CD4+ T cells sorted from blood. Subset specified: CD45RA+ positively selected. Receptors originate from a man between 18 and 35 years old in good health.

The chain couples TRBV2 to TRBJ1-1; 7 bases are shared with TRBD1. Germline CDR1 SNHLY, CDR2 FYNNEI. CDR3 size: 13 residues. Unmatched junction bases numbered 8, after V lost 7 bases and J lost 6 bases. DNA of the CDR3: TGTGCCAGCATCGAGGACAGGCCCCCTGAAGCTTTCTTT. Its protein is CASIEDRPPEAFF.

Here the CDR3 reads CASNRDPTNNYGYTF. DNA of the CDR3: TGTGCCAGTAACAGAGATCCGACAAATAACTATGGCTACACCTTC. The chain links TRBV19 to TRBJ1-2; D uncertain. Trimming pared 7 bases from V and 1 base from J, leaving 16 bases between. Germline-derived CDR1 and CDR2 are LNHDA and SQIVND (reference sequence). This CDR3 region has 15 residues.

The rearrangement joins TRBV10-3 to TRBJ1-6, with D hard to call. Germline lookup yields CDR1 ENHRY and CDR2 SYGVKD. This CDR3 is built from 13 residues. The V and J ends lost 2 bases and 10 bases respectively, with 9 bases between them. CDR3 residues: CAISETVSSPLHF. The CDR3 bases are TGTGCCATCAGTGAGACAGTAAGCTCACCCCTCCACTTT.

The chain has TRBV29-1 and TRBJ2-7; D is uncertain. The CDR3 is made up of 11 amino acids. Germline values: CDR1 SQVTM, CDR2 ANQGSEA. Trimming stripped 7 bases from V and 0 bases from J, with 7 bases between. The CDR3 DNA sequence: TGCAGCGCTTCGAGCTCCTACGAGCAGTACTTC. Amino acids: CSASSSYEQYF.

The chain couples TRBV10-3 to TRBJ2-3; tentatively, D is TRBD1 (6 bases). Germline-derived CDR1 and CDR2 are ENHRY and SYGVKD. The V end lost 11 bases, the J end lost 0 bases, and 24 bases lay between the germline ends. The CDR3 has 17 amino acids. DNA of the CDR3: TGTGCCTCCAGGGGACCAAACCAGTTTACTAGCACAGATACGCAGTATTTT. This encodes CASRGPNQFTSTDTQYF.

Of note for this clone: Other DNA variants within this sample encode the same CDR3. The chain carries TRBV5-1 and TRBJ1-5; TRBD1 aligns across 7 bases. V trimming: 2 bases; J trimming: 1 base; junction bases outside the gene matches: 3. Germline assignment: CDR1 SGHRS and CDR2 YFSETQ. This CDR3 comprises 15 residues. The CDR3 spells CASSLEGGSNQPQHF. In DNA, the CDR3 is TGCGCCAGCAGCTTAGAAGGGGGCAGCAATCAGCCCCAGCATTTT. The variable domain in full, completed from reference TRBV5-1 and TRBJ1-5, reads KAGVTQTPRYLIKTRGQQVTLSCSPISGHRSVSWYQQTPGQGLQFLFEYFSETQRNKGNFPGRFSGRQFSNSRSEMNVSTLELGDSALYLCASSLEGGSNQPQHFGDGTRLSIL.

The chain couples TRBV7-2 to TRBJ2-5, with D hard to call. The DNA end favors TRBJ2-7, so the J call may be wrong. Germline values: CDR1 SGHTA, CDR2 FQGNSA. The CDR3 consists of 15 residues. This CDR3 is CASSLVSVGAYEQYF. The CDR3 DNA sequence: TGTGCCAGCAGCTTAGTATCGGTCGGAGCCTACGAGCAGTACTTC.

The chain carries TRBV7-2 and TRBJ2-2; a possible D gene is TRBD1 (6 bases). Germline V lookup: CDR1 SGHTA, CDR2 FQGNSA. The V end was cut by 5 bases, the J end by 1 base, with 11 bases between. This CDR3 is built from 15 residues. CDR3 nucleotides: TGTGCCAGCAGCAGAGCGACAGGGAACACCGGGGAGCTGTTTTTT. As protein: CASSRATGNTGELFF. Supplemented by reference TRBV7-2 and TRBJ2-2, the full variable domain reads GAGVSQSPSNKVTEKGKDVELRCDPISGHTALYWYRQSLGQGLEFLIYFQGNSAPDKSGLPSDRFSAERTGGSVSTLTIQRTQQEDSAVYLCASSRATGNTGELFFGEGSRLTVL.

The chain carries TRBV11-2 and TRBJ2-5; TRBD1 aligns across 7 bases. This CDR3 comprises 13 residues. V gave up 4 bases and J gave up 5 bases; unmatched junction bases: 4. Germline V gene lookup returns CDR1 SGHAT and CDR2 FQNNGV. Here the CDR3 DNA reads TGTGCCAGCAGCTGGACAGGTGTGGAGACCCAGTACTTC. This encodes CASSWTGVETQYF.

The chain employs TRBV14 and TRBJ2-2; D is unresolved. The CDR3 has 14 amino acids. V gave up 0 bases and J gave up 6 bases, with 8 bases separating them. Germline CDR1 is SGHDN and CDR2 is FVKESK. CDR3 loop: CASSQDLGSGELFF. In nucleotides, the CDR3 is TGTGCCAGCAGCCAAGATTTGGGTTCCGGGGAGCTGTTTTTT.